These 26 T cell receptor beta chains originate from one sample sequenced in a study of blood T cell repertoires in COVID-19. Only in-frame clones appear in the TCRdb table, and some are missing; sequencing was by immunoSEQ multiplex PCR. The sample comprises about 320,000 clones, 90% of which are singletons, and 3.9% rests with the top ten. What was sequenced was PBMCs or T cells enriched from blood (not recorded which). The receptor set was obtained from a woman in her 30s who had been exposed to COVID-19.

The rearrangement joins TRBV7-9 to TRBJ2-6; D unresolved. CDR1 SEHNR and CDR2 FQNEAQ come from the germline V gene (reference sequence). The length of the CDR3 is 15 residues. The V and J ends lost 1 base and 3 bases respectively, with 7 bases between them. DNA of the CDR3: TGTGCCAGCAGCTTAGACGGTTTTGGGGCCAACGTCCTGACTTTC. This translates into CASSLDGFGANVLTF.

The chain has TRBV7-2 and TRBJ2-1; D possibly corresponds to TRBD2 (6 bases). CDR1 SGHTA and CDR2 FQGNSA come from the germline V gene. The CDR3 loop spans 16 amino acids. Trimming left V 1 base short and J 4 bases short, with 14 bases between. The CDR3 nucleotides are TGTGCCAGCAGCTTAGAAGCGGGTATAGCTTACAATGAGCAGTTCTTC. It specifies CASSLEAGIAYNEQFF.

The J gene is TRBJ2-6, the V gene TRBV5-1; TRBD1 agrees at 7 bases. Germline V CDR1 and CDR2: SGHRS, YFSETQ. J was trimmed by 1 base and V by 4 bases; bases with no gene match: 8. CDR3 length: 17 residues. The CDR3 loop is CASSRWTGRSGANVLTF. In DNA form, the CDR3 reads TGCGCCAGCAGCCGATGGACAGGACGATCTGGGGCCAACGTCCTGACTTTC.

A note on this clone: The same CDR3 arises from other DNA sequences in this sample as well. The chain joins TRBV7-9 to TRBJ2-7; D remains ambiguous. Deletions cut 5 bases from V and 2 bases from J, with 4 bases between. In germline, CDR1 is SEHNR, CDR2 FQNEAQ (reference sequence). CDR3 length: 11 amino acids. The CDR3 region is CASSPAYEQYF. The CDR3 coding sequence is TGTGCCAGCAGCCCCGCCTACGAGCAGTACTTC.

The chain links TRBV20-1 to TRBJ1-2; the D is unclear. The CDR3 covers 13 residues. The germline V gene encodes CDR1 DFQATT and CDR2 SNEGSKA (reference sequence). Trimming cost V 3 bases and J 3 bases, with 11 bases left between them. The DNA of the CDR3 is TGCAGTGCTAGTGTTGGCGGATACTATGGCTACACCTTC. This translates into CSASVGGYYGYTF.

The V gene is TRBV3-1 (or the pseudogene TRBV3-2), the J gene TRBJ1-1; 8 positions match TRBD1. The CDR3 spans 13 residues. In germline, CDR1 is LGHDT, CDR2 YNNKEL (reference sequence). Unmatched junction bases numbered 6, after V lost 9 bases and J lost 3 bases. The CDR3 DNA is TGTGCCAGTAATCAGGGGGCGCACACTGAAGCTTTCTTT. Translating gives CASNQGAHTEAFF.

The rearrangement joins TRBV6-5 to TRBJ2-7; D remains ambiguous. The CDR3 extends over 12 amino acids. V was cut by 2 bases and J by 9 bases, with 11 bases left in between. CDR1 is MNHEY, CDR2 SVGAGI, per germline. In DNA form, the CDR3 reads TGTGCCAGCAGTTACCGCCCCCCAGGGCAGTACTTC. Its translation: CASSYRPPGQYF.

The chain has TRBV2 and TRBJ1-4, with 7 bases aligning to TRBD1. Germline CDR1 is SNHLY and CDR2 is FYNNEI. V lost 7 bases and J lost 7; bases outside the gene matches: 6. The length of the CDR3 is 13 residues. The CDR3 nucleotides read TGTGCCAGCATAGGGGGCTATGTTGAAAAACTGTTTTTT. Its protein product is CASIGGYVEKLFF.

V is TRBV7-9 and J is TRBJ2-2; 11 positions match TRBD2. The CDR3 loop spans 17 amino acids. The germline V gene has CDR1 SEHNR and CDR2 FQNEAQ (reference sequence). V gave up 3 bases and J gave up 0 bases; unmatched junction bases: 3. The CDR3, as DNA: TGTGCCAGCAGCTTCCCTAGCGGGGGGACGAACACCGGGGAGCTGTTTTTT. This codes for CASSFPSGGTNTGELFF.

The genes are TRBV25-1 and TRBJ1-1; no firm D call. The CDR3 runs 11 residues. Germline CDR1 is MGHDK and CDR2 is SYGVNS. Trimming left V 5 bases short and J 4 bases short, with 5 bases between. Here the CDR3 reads CASSRFTEAFF. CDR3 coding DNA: TGTGCCAGCAGTCGGTTCACTGAAGCTTTCTTT.

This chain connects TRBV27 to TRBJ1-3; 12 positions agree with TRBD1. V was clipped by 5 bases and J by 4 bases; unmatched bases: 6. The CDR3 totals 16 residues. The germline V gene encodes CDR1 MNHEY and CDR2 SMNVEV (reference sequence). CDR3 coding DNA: TGTGCCAGCAGTCCAATAGGGACAGGGGGCGGAAACACCATATATTTT. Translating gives CASSPIGTGGGNTIYF.

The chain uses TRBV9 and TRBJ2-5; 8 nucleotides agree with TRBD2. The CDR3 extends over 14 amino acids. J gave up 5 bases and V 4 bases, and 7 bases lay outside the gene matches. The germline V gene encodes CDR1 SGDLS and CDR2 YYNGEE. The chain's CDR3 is CASSPRGGRETQYF. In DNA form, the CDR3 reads TGTGCCAGCAGCCCCCGGGGGGGCCGGGAGACCCAGTACTTC.

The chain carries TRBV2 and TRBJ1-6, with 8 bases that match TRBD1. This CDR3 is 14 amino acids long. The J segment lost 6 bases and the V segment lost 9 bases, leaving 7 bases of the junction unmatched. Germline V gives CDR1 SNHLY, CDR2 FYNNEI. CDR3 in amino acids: CARTPGQVNSPLHF. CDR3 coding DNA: TGTGCCAGGACGCCGGGACAGGTTAATTCACCCCTCCACTTT.

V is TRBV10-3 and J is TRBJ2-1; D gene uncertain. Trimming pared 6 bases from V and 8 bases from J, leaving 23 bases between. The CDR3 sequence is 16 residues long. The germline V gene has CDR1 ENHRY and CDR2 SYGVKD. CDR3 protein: CAISPTGTTRGDEQFF. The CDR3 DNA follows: TGTGCCATCAGCCCCACTGGCACGACCCGCGGCGATGAGCAGTTCTTC.

CDR3 coding DNA: TGTGCCACCAGCACTAGGCGGGCCACAGATACGCAGTATTTT. This encodes CATSTRRATDTQYF. The rearrangement joins TRBV15 to TRBJ2-3, with D possibly matching TRBD2 (5 bases). The CDR3 is made up of 14 amino acids. Germline V CDR1 and CDR2: LNHNV, YYDKDF (reference sequence). The germline V and J ends were trimmed by 4 bases and 2 bases, with 10 bases remaining between them. The full variable domain, its missing parts supplied by reference TRBV15 and TRBJ2-3, is DAMVIQNPRYQVTQFGKPVTLSCSQTLNHNVMYWYQQKSSQAPKLLFHYYDKDFNNEADTPDNFQSRRPNTSFCFLDIRSPGLGDTAMYLCATSTRRATDTQYFGPGTRLTVL.

The CDR3 nucleotides read TGTGCCAGCAGCGCAGGGTGGGGTGGCAATCAGCCCCAGCATTTT. Translating it yields CASSAGWGGNQPQHF. The chain couples TRBV27 to TRBJ1-5; tentatively, D is TRBD1 (5 bases). Germline CDR1 MNHEY, CDR2 SMNVEV (reference sequence). The V gene lost 6 bases and the J gene lost 2 bases, with 14 bases spanning the gap. CDR3 size: 15 residues.

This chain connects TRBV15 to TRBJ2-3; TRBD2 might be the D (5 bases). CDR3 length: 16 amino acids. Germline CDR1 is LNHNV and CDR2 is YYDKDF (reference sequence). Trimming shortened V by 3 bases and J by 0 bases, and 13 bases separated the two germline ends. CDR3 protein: CATSRRSGSSTDTQYF. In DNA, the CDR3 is TGTGCCACCAGCAGGCGGAGCGGTTCTAGCACAGATACGCAGTATTTT.

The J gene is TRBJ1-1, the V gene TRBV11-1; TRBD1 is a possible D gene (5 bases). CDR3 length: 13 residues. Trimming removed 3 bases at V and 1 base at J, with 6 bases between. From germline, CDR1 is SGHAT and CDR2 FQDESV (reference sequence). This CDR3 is CASSFDRNTEAFF. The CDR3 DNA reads TGTGCCAGCAGCTTTGACAGGAACACTGAAGCTTTCTTT.

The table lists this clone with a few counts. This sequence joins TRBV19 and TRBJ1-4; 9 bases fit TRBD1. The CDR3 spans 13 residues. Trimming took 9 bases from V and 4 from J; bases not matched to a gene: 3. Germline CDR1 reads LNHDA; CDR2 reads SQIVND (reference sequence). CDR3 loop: CARQGALNEKLFF. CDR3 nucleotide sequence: TGTGCCAGACAGGGGGCGCTTAATGAAAAACTGTTTTTT.

The CDR3 loop reads CASSSSGMSNEKLFF. DNA of the CDR3: TGTGCCAGCAGCTCATCAGGGATGTCTAATGAAAAACTGTTTTTT. The V and J genes are TRBV7-9 and TRBJ1-4; D may be TRBD1 (5 bases). This CDR3 comprises 15 residues. V lost 4 bases to trimming and J lost 3 bases, with 12 bases between them. The V gene's germline CDR1 is SEHNR and CDR2 FQNEAQ (reference sequence). The whole variable domain, remainder taken from reference TRBV7-9 and TRBJ1-4, is DTGVSQNPRHKITKRGQNVTFRCDPISEHNRLYWYRQTLGQGPEFLTYFQNEAQLEKSRLLSDRFSAERPKGSFSTLEIQRTEQGDSAMYLCASSSSGMSNEKLFFGSGTQLSVL.

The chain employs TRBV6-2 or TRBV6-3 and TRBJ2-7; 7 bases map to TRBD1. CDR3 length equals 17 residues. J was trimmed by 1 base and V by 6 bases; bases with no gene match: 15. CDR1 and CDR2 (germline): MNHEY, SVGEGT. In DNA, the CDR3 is TGTGCCAGCAGCCCCCTCAAACAGGGGAGAAATTCCTACGAGCAGTACTTC. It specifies CASSPLKQGRNSYEQYF.

In DNA, the CDR3 is TGTGCCAGCAGCTGGGACAACGCAAAGGCCTATGGCTACACCTTC. Translating gives CASSWDNAKAYGYTF. The J gene is TRBJ1-2, the V gene TRBV7-9; possible D gene TRBD1, 6 bases. This CDR3 is 15 amino acids long. V gave up 4 bases and J gave up 4 bases, with 16 bases separating them. CDR1 is SEHNR and CDR2 is FQNEAQ in the germline V gene (reference sequence).

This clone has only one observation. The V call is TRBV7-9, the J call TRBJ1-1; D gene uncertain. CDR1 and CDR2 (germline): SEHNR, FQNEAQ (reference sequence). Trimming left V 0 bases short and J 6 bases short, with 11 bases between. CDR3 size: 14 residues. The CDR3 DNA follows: TGTGCCAGCAGCTTAGCGCGCGAGGTCCCTGAAGCTTTCTTT. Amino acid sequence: CASSLAREVPEAFF.

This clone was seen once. The CDR3 DNA reads TGTGCCAGCAGTGTTAAGGAGGTCTCCTATAATTCACCCCTCCACTTT. This gives the protein CASSVKEVSYNSPLHF. The chain combines TRBV6-1 with TRBJ1-6; D not certain. CDR3 length equals 16 residues. Germline assignment: CDR1 MNHNS and CDR2 SASEGT. Between the trimmed V and J ends, which lost 4 bases and 0 bases, there was a span of 10 bases.

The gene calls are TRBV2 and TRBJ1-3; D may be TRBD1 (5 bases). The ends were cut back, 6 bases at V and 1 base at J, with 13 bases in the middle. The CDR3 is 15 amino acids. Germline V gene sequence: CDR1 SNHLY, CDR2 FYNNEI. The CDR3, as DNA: TGTGCCAGCAGGTTAAGGGGCCAGTCTGGAAACACCATATATTTT. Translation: CASRLRGQSGNTIYF.

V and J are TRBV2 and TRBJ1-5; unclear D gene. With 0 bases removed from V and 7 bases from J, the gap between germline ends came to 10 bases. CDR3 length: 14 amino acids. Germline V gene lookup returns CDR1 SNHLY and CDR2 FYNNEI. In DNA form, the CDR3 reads TGTGCCAGCAGTGAAGCAGGAGTGGTACAGCCCCAGCATTTT. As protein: CASSEAGVVQPQHF.